The T cell receptor (beta chain) under discussion was sequenced for a study of T cell clonotyping in hematopoietic cell transplantation (dated by TCRdb to the early 2020s). About the full investigation: In the study, more than 120 blood samples were gathered from roughly 33 consecutive transplant recipients and their related donors. Patient recruitment ran from late 2015 to January 2017, and follow-up continued until September 2020 or death. Results and caveats for the whole study, not just this receptor: Recipient TCR diversity fell after transplant, with pathologically expanded clonotypes rising progressively from day 30 to day 180. Sample size was limited, and cells were not sorted, so CD4 and CD8 repertoire contributions could not be separated. Only a small fraction of recipient repertoires overlapped donor repertoires, with over 95% appearing de novo at the given depth. Donor and pretransplant recipient Inverse Simpson Index values predicted broader posttransplant TCR repertoire diversity.

With the immunoSEQ assay, which is a bias-controlled multiplex PCR relying on V- and J-specific primers, TCR beta CDR3 regions were amplified from genomic DNA. A proprietary barcode and Illumina adapter sequences were added to the CDR3 amplicons in a second PCR step. An Illumina MiSeq instrument was used to sequence the CDR3 libraries. In the original analysis: immunoSEQ Analyzer 3.0 was used for export and quality control, with R Bioconductor and Immunarch used for downstream analyses. Repertoire metrics were calculated using only productive rearrangements within the normalized downsampled data set. In the normalized cohort, a clonotype counted as pathologically expanded if the clonotype was larger than 5 templates. Repertoire diversity was measured with the Inverse Simpson Index. To capture all clonotypes, CMV-specificity analyses were performed on the non-normalized data set. This is the immuneACCESS table as TCRdb keeps it, with only in-frame sequences that have V and J called. A part of the clones is gone; compared with another copy, unresolved V genes explain less than half, and the rest is unexplained. V, J and clone size are those of that table, while D and trimming were read from the DNA. Across this sample there are about 9,200 clones, with 95% to 98% seen only once. About 2.2% of the sample is in the top ten clones.

The label giving this sample's time point can be read as: 100 days after allo-HCT. Blood samples were obtained from recipients approximately 28 days before transplant and at days 30, 100 and 180 after transplant. Nuclei Lysis Solution was used to extract genomic DNA from fresh or cryopreserved unfractionated peripheral blood mononuclear cells. As for this clone: This clone's antigen is unknown. One base away there is no much larger clone; base qualities are not given.

The sequence derives from a male patient between 55 and 70 years old who had an allogeneic stem cell transplant from a related donor, so the T cells may come from the graft donor. Some clones in this sample may be carry-over from other donors' samples. This material consisted of peripheral blood mononuclear cells, taken 100 days after allogeneic stem cell transplant.

DNA sequence: TGTGCCAGCAGTTCACCATCGTCAGGCCTATACGGCTACACCTTC. Its protein reads: CASSSPSSGLYGYTF. Recombination linked TRBV27 to TRBJ1-2, with the identity of the D gene unclear. The CDR3 runs 15 residues from the cysteine to the phenylalanine. Solely the CDR3 DNA is kept, with 45 bases framed from the first base. Relative to germline, V is 4 bases shorter and J is 8 bases shorter, with 20 bases between their ends. CDR1 and CDR2, per the germline V gene (reference sequence), are MNHEY and SMNVEV.